This T cell receptor (beta chain) was sequenced in a study of blood T cell repertoires in COVID-19 (dated by TCRdb to the early 2020s). The study in broad terms: For ImmuneRACE Cohort 3, a participant was defined as recovered based on two consecutive negative NP/OP PCR tests, clearance by a healthcare professional, or resolution of symptoms. The prospective study material was composed of cDNA or gDNA derived from T cells, B-cell-depleted T cells, or PBMCs. The repertoires were released in a freely available public database intended as a resource for research on the immune response to SARS-CoV-2. HLA class I and class II types, where available, came from metadata supplied by the sample provider rather than from assay-based typing. Sample metadata almost always included a de-identified subject ID, COVID-19 status, age in years and sex. Samples from collaborators originated in the United States, Italy and Spain and spanned both the acute and convalescent phases of COVID-19. The samples were drawn from two sources: the first 160 participants of the ongoing ImmuneRACE study, and 1,254 subjects contributed by 6 global collaborators. The dataset comprised deeply sampled blood TCRbeta repertoires from subjects exposed to, actively infected with, or recovered from COVID-19. The paper as a whole reports these results and caveats: Clinical and demographic metadata were provided uncurated, with the amount varying by source and participant.

The immunoSEQ Assay, a bias-controlled multiplex PCR, was used to amplify TCRbeta CDR3 regions from genomic DNA. Per the original workflow: The number of nucleated cells in each sample was estimated by amplification of reference gene primers within the assay. Sequence reads were collapsed and filtered to measure the absolute abundance of every unique TCRbeta CDR3 rearrangement. For each sample, productive Simpson clonality was calculated by taking the square root of Simpson's diversity index across productive rearrangements. What TCRdb holds here is the immuneACCESS table cut down to in-frame rearrangements. Part of the clones is not present; checked against another copy, under half of the missing clones reflect an unresolved V gene, and the others are unexplained. V and J calls and clone size are those listed in that table; D and trimming were worked out from the DNA. In all, the sample holds 330,000 or so clones, and 80% to 90% of those were seen once. The ten biggest clones cover roughly 2% of the sample.

According to the germline V gene (reference sequence), CDR1 reads LGHDT and CDR2 reads YNNKEL. Trimming takes 2 bases off V and 3 bases off J; junction bases not matched to a gene: 3. Including cysteine and phenylalanine, the CDR3 has 15 amino acids. Of all the DNA, just the CDR3 is kept, 45 bases in frame from base 1. On this clone: Its antigen target is currently unknown. Base qualities are missing; no much larger clone stands one base away.

Participants in the prospective study were enrolled through a virtual design, were aged about 18 to 89 years, and lived in roughly 24 United States geographic areas. Cohort assignment in the prospective study relied on participant-reported clinical history from a screening survey and a study questionnaire. In the prospective study, whole blood, serum and a nasopharyngeal or oropharyngeal swab were collected from each participant by mobile phlebotomists. Additional blood draws and questionnaires over an approximately two-month period could optionally be provided by prospective study participants. Blood samples from the prospective study were shipped frozen or at room temperature prior to DNA extraction.

The sequencing sample was made of PBMCs or T cells enriched from blood (not recorded which). The sequence derives from a middle-aged man in a cohort exposed to, infected with or recovered from COVID-19 (not recorded which). The chain is encoded by TRBV3-1 (or the pseudogene TRBV3-2) joined to TRBJ2-1, with 8 junctional bases fitting TRBD2. The CDR3 region has the sequence CASSQPGLDYNEQFF. The nucleotide sequence reads as follows: TGTGCCAGCAGCCAACCGGGACTAGACTACAATGAGCAGTTCTTC.